This record covers a single TCR beta chain. Only a few counts were recorded for this clonotype. Its target antigen remains unknown. Per-nucleotide qualities are absent, and no much larger clonotype sits a single base away. The data originate from a study of response to subunit inactivated influenza vaccine (dated by TCRdb to about 2018). Background for the entire study: Deep quantitative T cell receptor repertoire profiling was used in the study to track responses to a trivalent subunit inactivated influenza vaccine. Overall study outcomes, separate from this receptor: The authors proposed that each seasonal influenza vaccination may bring in only a limited number of new T cells.

Including the terminal cysteine and phenylalanine, the CDR3 comprises 15 residues. Only the CDR3 DNA stays, 45 bases, in frame from base 1. Via the germline V gene, CDR1 is SGHTA and CDR2 FQGNSA. Trimming removed 0 bases from V and 5 bases from J; the gene matches leave 2 bases unexplained. Preparation of the library involved RT-PCR. TCRdb shows the sequencer as Illumina HiSeq 2500. TCRdb reanalyzed the raw reads on its own, using fastp at Q25 for trimming and MiXCR for clone calling, and kept in-frame beta chains. Rows matching on CDR3 protein sequence are summarized as one entry with the most common DNA and genes. The sample contains approximately 520,000 distinct CDR3 sequences, about 17% of them found a single time. The ten largest clones capture 2.5% to 3.5% of the sample.

Source: CD4+ T cells sorted from PBMCs, taken less than 30 months after vaccination. The receptor was derived from a man aged 50-75 years who received an inactivated influenza vaccine. Donor details come from another sample of the same person, matched by shared clones. This chain joins TRBV7-2 to TRBJ2-2; 8 central bases correspond to TRBD2. The CDR3 protein is CASSLAAGVTGELFF. The DNA is as follows: TGTGCCAGCAGCTTAGCAGCGGGAGTGACCGGGGAGCTGTTTTTT.